This entry lists 32 T cell receptor beta chains sequenced from one sample in a study of metastatic and nonmetastatic thyroid tumors. Not a single patient had been given any form of treatment at any point before undergoing thyroid surgery. With MiXCR, TCRdb called clones anew from the PCR reads. The table has approximately 15,000 clones, about 22% seen once. Sequenced material: tumor tissue. The receptors originated from a female donor with papillary thyroid cancer or a benign thyroid nodule (not recorded which). Some clones in this sample may be carry-over from other donors' samples.

This clone qualifies as medium-sized. The CDR3 bases are TGTGCCAGCAGGAAGTCGGGAGGGGGCACTGAAGCTTTCTTT. Its protein product is CASRKSGGGTEAFF. The rearrangement uses TRBV6-1 and TRBJ1-1; TRBD1 might be the D (6 bases). V was cut by 6 bases and J by 4 bases, with 15 bases left in between. Germline CDR1 reads MNHNS; CDR2 reads SASEGT. The CDR3 length is 14 residues.

This clone was picked up a small number of times. A much larger clonotype is one base distant, so this may be a read error. The missing conserved phenylalanine or tryptophan at the end of this CDR3 makes a read error likely. The rearrangement uses TRBV10-3 and TRBJ1-2; the D gene is possibly TRBD1 (5 bases). Per the germline V gene, CDR1 is ENHRY and CDR2 is SYGVKD. The CDR3 has 13 residues. Trimming left V 2 bases short and J 8 bases short, with 12 bases between. The CDR3 sequence: CAISETSGRGYTL. In nucleotides, the CDR3 is TGTGCCATCAGTGAGACCTCAGGGAGAGGCTACACCCTC.

At least ten counts were recorded for this clone. The chain couples TRBV28 to TRBJ1-5, with TRBD1 as a possible D gene (5 bases). Deletions cut 1 base from V and 7 bases from J, with 11 bases between. CDR1 and CDR2 from the germline V gene are MDHEN and SYDVKM. This CDR3 region has 14 residues. The CDR3 loop reads CASSLSPRGQPQHF. The CDR3 bases are TGTGCCAGCAGTTTATCACCTCGGGGGCAGCCCCAGCATTTT.

This clone is termed medium-sized. The J gene is TRBJ2-7, the V gene TRBV28, with 16 positions matching TRBD2. Germline CDR1 MDHEN, CDR2 SYDVKM. V lost 5 bases and J lost 3; bases outside the gene matches: 4. The CDR3 has 16 amino acids. This chain's CDR3 is CASSRGTSGRGYEQYF. Here the CDR3 DNA reads TGTGCCAGCAGTCGGGGGACTAGCGGGAGGGGCTACGAGCAGTACTTC.

This clone counts as medium-sized. The rearrangement links TRBV7-2 to TRBJ2-7; D gene uncertain. This CDR3 spans 13 amino acids. CDR1 SGHTA and CDR2 FQGNSA come from the germline V gene. V was trimmed by 3 bases and J by 5 bases, leaving 11 bases between them. The CDR3 DNA sequence: TGTGCCAGCAGCTTGTCCGTCGTGGACGAGCAGTACTTC. Protein product: CASSLSVVDEQYF.

This clone was observed a handful of times. Just one base apart from a much larger clone, this may be a read error. The identical CDR3 is also encoded by other nucleotide sequences in the sample. The chain uses TRBV9 and TRBJ2-5; TRBD2 might be the D (6 bases). The CDR3 runs 15 residues. CDR1 is SGDLS and CDR2 is YYNGEE in the germline V gene. The CDR3 sequence: CASSVVGGIKETQYF. The CDR3 DNA is TGTGCCAGTAGCGTAGTTGGGGGGATCAAAGAGACCCAGTACTTC.

This clone is labeled as medium-sized. The chain couples TRBV12-3 or TRBV12-4 to TRBJ1-5; D is unclear. This CDR3 comprises 14 residues. V was cut by 2 bases and J by 0 bases, with 5 bases left in between. CDR3 nucleotides: TGTGCCAGCAGTTTATTGGGTAGCAATCAGCCCCAGCATTTT. It yields the protein CASSLLGSNQPQHF.

This chain joins TRBV7-6 and TRBJ2-1, with a tentative D call TRBD2 (6 bases). With 1 base removed from V and 0 bases from J, the gap between germline ends came to 10 bases. CDR1 and CDR2 from the germline V gene are SGHVS and FNYEAQ. This CDR3 is built from 16 residues. In DNA, the CDR3 is TGTGCCAGCAGCTTAGTTTTAGCGGACTCCTACAATGAGCAGTTCTTC. Encoded protein: CASSLVLADSYNEQFF. Filled out from reference TRBV7-6 and TRBJ2-1, the complete variable domain reads GAGVSQSPRYKVTKRGQDVALRCDPISGHVSLYWYRQALGQGPEFLTYFNYEAQQDKSGLPNDRFSAERPEGSISTLTIQRTEQRDSAMYRCASSLVLADSYNEQFFGPGTRLTVL.

This clone was seen at least ten times. The CDR3 region is CASSYDRVTNTEAFF. In DNA form, the CDR3 reads TGCGCCAGCAGCTATGACAGGGTTACGAACACTGAAGCTTTCTTT. The chain uses TRBV5-1 and TRBJ1-1, with 7 bases identical to TRBD1. The ends lost 3 bases at V and 1 base at J; junction bases unmatched: 6. The CDR3 is 15 residues long. Germline V gene data show CDR1 as SGHRS and CDR2 as YFSETQ.

In this sample, this clone turned up many times. The CDR3 region is CASRGRRPEQETQYF. Here the CDR3 DNA reads TGCGCCAGCAGGGGGCGGAGACCGGAACAAGAGACCCAGTACTTC. J is TRBJ2-5 and V is TRBV4-1, with D maybe TRBD1 (5 bases). There are 15 residues in the CDR3. Germline assignment: CDR1 MGHRA and CDR2 YSYEKL. V was shortened by 6 bases and J by 2 bases, with 16 bases between the two germline ends.

In its sample, this clone was seen once. CDR3 sequence (DNA): TGTGCCAGCAGCTTAGGGGGGCAGGGGCGAACTGAAGCTTTCTTT. Translation: CASSLGGQGRTEAFF. The chain has TRBV7-2 and TRBJ1-1; TRBD1 is a possible D gene (6 bases). The V gene lost 1 base and the J gene lost 5 bases, with 14 bases spanning the gap. Germline-derived CDR1 and CDR2 are SGHTA and FQGNSA. The CDR3 has 15 amino acids.

This clone was counted at least ten times. The chain employs TRBV19 and TRBJ1-4; TRBD1 matches at 10 bases. This CDR3 has 13 residues. Germline loops: CDR1 LNHDA, CDR2 SQIVND (reference sequence). V trimming: 7 bases; J trimming: 7 bases; junction bases outside the gene matches: 3. DNA for the CDR3: TGTGCCAGTACCGGACAGGGGGGTGAAAAACTGTTTTTT. Translating gives CASTGQGGEKLFF.

This clone was seen only a few times. This sequence joins TRBV28 and TRBJ2-1; 9 nucleotides line up with TRBD2. This CDR3 contains 17 residues. CDR1 and CDR2 (germline): MDHEN, SYDVKM. V dropped 8 bases and J dropped 5; count of bases not matched to a gene: 16. The CDR3 region is CASGPQGAGGLDNEQFF. CDR3 coding DNA: TGTGCCAGCGGCCCACAGGGAGCGGGAGGCCTTGACAATGAGCAGTTCTTC.

This clone was seen at least ten times. This same CDR3 is encoded by further DNA sequences in the sample. The chain joins TRBV4-2 to TRBJ2-3, with D uncertain. Trimming removed 0 bases from V and 0 bases from J, with 10 bases in between. CDR1 and CDR2 (germline): LGHNA, YNFKEQ. There are 16 residues in the CDR3. CDR3 DNA: TGTGCCAGCAGCCAAGATTGGGCAACTAGCACAGATACGCAGTATTTT. Residues: CASSQDWATSTDTQYF.

By share, this clone ranks as medium-sized (0.01 to 0.1%). J is TRBJ2-7 and V is TRBV11-3; D unclear. The V gene lost 5 bases and the J gene lost 6 bases, with 14 bases spanning the gap. This CDR3 has 13 residues. Germline V gene data show CDR1 as SGHNT and CDR2 as YENEEA. The CDR3 spells CASSPRQVGEQYF. The CDR3 bases are TGTGCCAGCAGCCCCCGCCAGGTCGGCGAGCAGTACTTC.

This clone was recorded many times. This chain uses TRBV2 with TRBJ1-1; D is ambiguous. V was cut by 6 bases and J by 5 bases, with 16 bases left in between. Germline CDR1 is SNHLY and CDR2 is FYNNEI. The CDR3 is 14 amino acids. CDR3 residues: CASRDREGITEAFF. The CDR3 nucleotides read TGTGCCAGCAGGGACCGTGAGGGTATTACTGAAGCTTTCTTT.

In its sample, this clone ranks as medium-sized (0.01 to 0.1%). The V call is TRBV6-1, the J call TRBJ1-2; perhaps TRBD1 as D (6 bases). This CDR3 comprises 12 residues. Germline V gene sequence: CDR1 MNHNS, CDR2 SASEGT. The V gene lost 7 bases and the J gene lost 5 bases, with 11 bases spanning the gap. The chain's CDR3 is CASMGGLYGYTF. In DNA, the CDR3 is TGTGCCAGCATGGGGGGGCTATATGGCTACACCTTC.

This clone appeared a few times. This sequence joins TRBV12-3 or TRBV12-4 and TRBJ2-7; D gene ambiguous. V was pared by 3 bases and J by 2 bases, with 8 bases between. The CDR3 contains 13 residues. The CDR3: CASSFALTYEQYF. CDR3 nucleotide sequence: TGTGCCAGCAGTTTTGCCCTAACCTACGAGCAGTACTTC.

By sample fraction, this clone is medium-sized. The chain carries TRBV6-6 and TRBJ2-2; 12 nucleotides match TRBD2. The CDR3 sequence is 20 residues long. CDR1 and CDR2 (germline): MNHNY, SVGAGI (reference sequence). J was trimmed by 4 bases and V by 6 bases; bases with no gene match: 18. CDR3 sequence: CASRNPRGTSGFTGTGELFF. The CDR3 region has the DNA TGTGCCAGCAGGAATCCACGGGGGACTAGCGGGTTCACTGGCACCGGGGAGCTGTTTTTT.

The sample holds a few counts of this clone. V usage is TRBV6-1 and J usage is TRBJ2-1, with 7 positions matching TRBD2. The CDR3 is made up of 14 amino acids. Trimming cost V 6 bases and J 4 bases; bases outside gene matches: 6. CDR1 and CDR2 from the germline V gene are MNHNS and SASEGT. CDR3 sequence: CASSSGKDYNEQFF. The CDR3, as DNA: TGTGCCAGCAGCAGCGGGAAGGATTACAATGAGCAGTTCTTC.

This clone appeared many times. The chain recombines TRBV11-2 with TRBJ2-1; 7 bases fit TRBD1. V was pared by 0 bases and J by 2 bases, with 4 bases of the junction left unmatched. The CDR3 runs 16 residues. Germline CDR1 SGHAT, CDR2 FQNNGV. This CDR3 reads CASSLDSTGPYNEQFF. CDR3 coding DNA: TGTGCCAGCAGCTTAGATTCGACAGGGCCCTACAATGAGCAGTTCTTC.

This clone was picked up a small number of times. V and J are TRBV7-8 and TRBJ2-1, with D perhaps TRBD2 (5 bases). Trimming removed 2 bases at V and 1 base at J, with 15 bases between. This CDR3 is 17 amino acids long. The germline gives CDR1 SGHVS, CDR2 FQNEAQ. The CDR3 protein is CASSLSQRSPSYNEQFF. The CDR3 nucleotides read TGTGCCAGCAGCTTATCCCAGCGGTCACCGTCCTACAATGAGCAGTTCTTC.

The CDR3 region is CASSAGLAGASYNEQFF. The CDR3 nucleotides are TGTGCCAGCAGTGCCGGACTAGCGGGAGCGTCCTACAATGAGCAGTTCTTC. The chain has TRBV27 and TRBJ2-1; 13 bases map to TRBD2. The length of the CDR3 is 17 residues. Germline lookup yields CDR1 MNHEY and CDR2 SMNVEV (reference sequence). J was trimmed by 1 base and V by 5 bases; bases with no gene match: 5.

In its sample, this clone was seen many times. This chain connects TRBV5-4 to TRBJ2-3, with TRBD2 as a possible D gene (6 bases). CDR3 length: 17 residues. Germline CDR1 SGHNT, CDR2 YYREEE (reference sequence). V dropped 0 bases and J dropped 4 bases, with 18 bases sitting between them. The CDR3 loop reads CASSLEGWGLVADTQYF. The CDR3 DNA sequence: TGTGCCAGCAGCTTGGAGGGGTGGGGACTGGTCGCAGATACGCAGTATTTT.

With regard to this clone: Since a much larger clone is just one base distant, this may be a read error. Other DNA sequences from this sample encode an identical CDR3 as well. The chain joins TRBV4-2 to TRBJ1-1; D gene unclear. CDR1 LGHNA and CDR2 YNFKEQ come from the germline V gene. This CDR3 contains 14 residues. The CDR3 loop is CASSQAMTGSEAFF. The CDR3 coding sequence is TGTGCCAGCAGCCAAGCCATGACTGGGTCAGAAGCTTTCTTC.

This clone was recorded a few times. The V gene is TRBV6-1, the J gene TRBJ1-2; tentatively, D is TRBD1 (6 bases). The CDR3 loop spans 15 amino acids. Trimming cost V 6 bases and J 2 bases, with 16 bases left between them. Germline V gene sequence: CDR1 MNHNS, CDR2 SASEGT. The CDR3 region is CASSIQGFSNYGYTF. CDR3 DNA sequence: TGTGCCAGCAGCATACAGGGATTTTCGAACTATGGCTACACCTTC.

The J gene is TRBJ2-7, the V gene TRBV6-1; D gene unclear. V lost 1 base to trimming and J lost 6 bases, with 10 bases between them. Germline V gene lookup returns CDR1 MNHNS and CDR2 SASEGT. There are 13 residues in the CDR3. CDR3 nucleotides: TGTGCCAGCAGTGAAGATGAGAAGGGCGAGCAGTACTTC. Protein: CASSEDEKGEQYF.

The rearrangement links TRBV5-1 to TRBJ1-2; a possible D gene is TRBD1 (6 bases). Germline-derived CDR1 and CDR2 are SGHRS and YFSETQ. The CDR3 totals 14 residues. The ends were cut back, 0 bases at V and 1 base at J, with 7 bases in the middle. The chain's CDR3 is CASSLGTDNYGYTF. In nucleotides, the CDR3 is TGCGCCAGCAGCTTGGGGACAGATAACTATGGCTACACCTTC. The full variable domain, completed using reference TRBV5-1 and TRBJ1-2, is KAGVTQTPRYLIKTRGQQVTLSCSPISGHRSVSWYQQTPGQGLQFLFEYFSETQRNKGNFPGRFSGRQFSNSRSEMNVSTLELGDSALYLCASSLGTDNYGYTFGSGTRLTVV.

For this clone: It may be a read error: a sequence one base away is much more abundant. This chain uses TRBV4-1 with TRBJ1-1; D is undetermined. The CDR3 length is 16 residues. Germline V gene lookup returns CDR1 MGHRA and CDR2 YSYEKL. The CDR3 nucleotides are TGCGCCAGCACCTCGGTCGAGGCCAGGAGGAACACTGGAGCTTTCTTT. Its protein product is CASTSVEARRNTGAFF.

This clone was found many times. One end of the junction varies from germline; a read error may be responsible. The identical CDR3 is also encoded by other nucleotide sequences in the sample. This CDR3 is CASSLGDRGGEKLFF. CDR3 sequence (DNA): TGTGCTAGCAGCTTAGGGGACAGGGGAGGTGAAAAACTGTTTTTT. The chain links TRBV7-9 to TRBJ1-4; 10 bases are a match to TRBD1. This CDR3 has 15 residues. Germline V gene data show CDR1 as SEHNR and CDR2 as FQNEAQ (reference sequence).

This clone is termed medium-sized. The rearrangement links TRBV12-3 or TRBV12-4 to TRBJ2-7; D may be TRBD1 (6 bases). The CDR3 loop spans 15 amino acids. With 3 bases removed from V and 0 bases from J, the gap between germline ends came to 12 bases. CDR3 amino acids: CASSFTGMGSYEQYF. CDR3 DNA: TGTGCCAGCAGTTTTACAGGGATGGGCTCCTACGAGCAGTACTTC.

In regard to this clone: One end of the junction fails to match germline, which may point to a read error. Distinct nucleotide sequences in the sample also encode this CDR3. The chain couples TRBV7-6 to TRBJ2-1; 7 bases fit TRBD1. The CDR3 runs 15 residues. Germline V lookup: CDR1 SGHVS, CDR2 FNYEAQ. In DNA, the CDR3 is TGCGCCAGCAGCCGTGGACAGGATTTCTACAATGAGCAGTTCTTC. This translates into CASSRGQDFYNEQFF. Looking up the rest from reference TRBV7-6 and TRBJ2-1 gives the full variable domain: GAGVSQSPRYKVTKRGQDVALRCDPISGHVSLYWYRQALGQGPEFLTYFNYEAQQDKSGLPNDRFSAERPEGSISTLTIQRTEQRDSAMYRCASSRGQDFYNEQFFGPGTRLTVL.